This TCR beta chain emerged from a study of T cells after yellow fever vaccination. One entry per CDR3 protein results from TCRdb running MiXCR on the 5' RACE reads. The sample has about 300,000 distinct CDR3 sequences; approximately 3.9% are singletons. This clonotype appeared a few times. Its antigen remains unidentified. General observations from the study: Repertoires obtained by FACS sorting could include abundant clonotypes that entered as contaminants from the bulk population. Once the booster was given, most primary-vaccination clones reappeared, at approximately 97% for CD4 and over 70% for CD8. Though it reached lower strength, the secondary response hit its peak faster, day 5 versus 15.

The source was PBMCs, collected 5 days after the yellow fever booster vaccination. This TCR derives from a man aged 18-30 years who received the YFV17D yellow fever vaccine.

The CDR3 coding sequence is TGTGCCAGCAGACAGGGGGGATTGGGTCAGCCCCAGCATTTT. Amino acid sequence: CASRQGGLGQPQHF. The chain employs TRBV6-5 and TRBJ1-5; 8 bases align to TRBD1. Germline values: CDR1 MNHEY, CDR2 SVGAGI. V trimming: 6 bases; J trimming: 6 bases; junction bases outside the gene matches: 7. The CDR3 length is 14 residues.